The 13 T cell receptor beta chains below come from one sample, sequenced in a study of control samples from healthy donors and cancer patients. Assay: immunoSEQ multiplex PCR; the TCRdb copy retains only in-frame clones and omits some. The sample lists 150,000 to 200,000 clones; 75% to 95% were seen once. The source material was blood. These receptors came from a woman between 40 and 50 years old in good health.

This chain connects TRBV14 to TRBJ2-3; 8 bases fit TRBD2. Germline values: CDR1 SGHDN, CDR2 FVKESK. CDR3 length: 18 residues. J lost 6 bases, V lost 1 base, and 15 bases had no gene match. CDR3 DNA: TGTGCCAGCAGCCAAGGGTATGGCGGGGGACTAGTATCTGATACGCAGTATTTT. Protein sequence: CASSQGYGGGLVSDTQYF.

This rearrangement joins TRBV6-5 to TRBJ2-3, with D hard to call. The germline V gene encodes CDR1 MNHEY and CDR2 SVGAGI. Trimming removed 5 bases at V and 6 bases at J, with 15 bases between. The length of the CDR3 is 14 residues. CDR3 loop: CASSPPNAPDTQYF. In DNA, the CDR3 is TGTGCCAGCAGTCCCCCGAACGCGCCGGATACGCAGTATTTT.

The rearrangement joins TRBV13 to TRBJ1-3; D gene unclear. V lost 0 bases, J lost 0 bases, and 12 bases lay in between. Germline V gene sequence: CDR1 PRHDT, CDR2 FYEKMQ (reference sequence). The CDR3 spans 17 residues. The CDR3 is CASSLGLGSSSGNTIYF. CDR3 nucleotides: TGTGCCAGCAGCTTAGGCCTGGGGTCTAGCTCTGGAAACACCATATATTTT.

V gene TRBV6-5 combines with J gene TRBJ1-1, with D perhaps TRBD1 (5 bases). V lost 6 bases and J 4 bases, leaving 9 bases between the germline ends. Germline V gives CDR1 MNHEY, CDR2 SVGAGI. This CDR3 is built from 12 residues. DNA for the CDR3: TGTGCCAGCAGGACGAGGGGCACTGAAGCTTTCTTT. This gives the protein CASRTRGTEAFF.

V is TRBV19 and J is TRBJ2-7; TRBD2 agrees at 7 bases. Germline loops: CDR1 LNHDA, CDR2 SQIVND (reference sequence). V lost 8 bases and J lost 4; bases outside the gene matches: 11. CDR3 length: 14 residues. This CDR3 is CASAVRLAEYEQYF. The CDR3 nucleotides read TGTGCCAGTGCCGTGCGACTAGCAGAGTACGAGCAGTACTTC.

The V gene is TRBV19, the J gene TRBJ2-2, with D unclear. V lost 7 bases and J 1 base, leaving 7 bases between the germline ends. The CDR3 sequence is 13 residues long. Germline V gene data show CDR1 as LNHDA and CDR2 as SQIVND (reference sequence). The CDR3: CASNTQNTGELFF. In DNA form, the CDR3 reads TGTGCCAGTAACACCCAGAACACCGGGGAGCTGTTTTTT.

This clone was found once. The chain uses TRBV7-9 and TRBJ1-2, with 9 positions matching TRBD1. CDR1 and CDR2 (germline): SEHNR, FQNEAQ (reference sequence). The junction had 7 bases not matched to a gene; V was cut back by 10 bases and J by 7 bases. The CDR3 is made up of 12 amino acids. In DNA, the CDR3 is TGTGCCACTAAAGGGGACAGGGTTGGCTACACCTTC. This encodes CATKGDRVGYTF.

This clone was seen a few times. This rearrangement joins TRBV2 to TRBJ2-7; D uncertain. Trimming removed 6 bases at V and 9 bases at J, with 18 bases between. Germline V gene data show CDR1 as SNHLY and CDR2 as FYNNEI. The CDR3 length is 13 residues. Written as DNA, the CDR3 is TGTGCCAGCAGCCCCACGGGCCCCCCTCCGCAGTACTTC. Encoded protein: CASSPTGPPPQYF. Using reference TRBV2 and TRBJ2-7 for the parts outside the CDR3, the full variable domain is EPEVTQTPSHQVTQMGQEVILRCVPISNHLYFYWYRQILGQKVEFLVSFYNNEISEKSEIFDDQFSVERPDGSNFTLKIRSTKLEDSAMYFCASSPTGPPPQYFGPGTRLTVT.

This rearrangement joins TRBV27 to TRBJ2-3; no clear D gene. This CDR3 is built from 14 residues. V lost 6 bases and J 2 bases, leaving 12 bases between the germline ends. Germline V gene lookup returns CDR1 MNHEY and CDR2 SMNVEV (reference sequence). The CDR3 region is CASSFAGPTDTQYF. Here the CDR3 DNA reads TGTGCCAGCAGCTTTGCCGGACCCACAGATACGCAGTATTTT.

In the case of this clone: This specimen includes other DNA sequences encoding the same CDR3. V and J are TRBV7-6 and TRBJ2-5; D remains ambiguous. In germline, CDR1 is SGHVS, CDR2 FNYEAQ. The CDR3 runs to 11 residues. Trimming cost V 0 bases and J 4 bases, with 0 bases left between them. CDR3: CASSLAETQYF. CDR3 bases: TGTGCCAGCAGCTTAGCAGAGACCCAGTACTTC.

The V and J genes are TRBV10-3 and TRBJ1-1; D is undetermined. The CDR3 contains 15 residues. Looked up from germline, CDR1 is ENHRY and CDR2 is SYGVKD. V was pared by 8 bases and J by 0 bases, with 16 bases between. Written as DNA, the CDR3 is TGTGCCATCCGCGAGGTCGGCGGGCTGAACACTGAAGCTTTCTTT. Protein product: CAIREVGGLNTEAFF.

This clone was detected a few times. V and J are TRBV2 and TRBJ1-4, with TRBD1 as a possible D gene (5 bases). V lost 7 bases to trimming and J lost 7 bases, with 19 bases between them. The germline gives CDR1 SNHLY, CDR2 FYNNEI. This CDR3 comprises 15 residues. The CDR3 sequence: CASKGVEGRGEKLFF. CDR3 in DNA: TGTGCCAGCAAAGGCGTGGAGGGGCGGGGTGAAAAACTGTTTTTT.

V and J are TRBV6-5 and TRBJ2-7; no definite D call. This CDR3 has 14 amino acids. Trimming removed 7 bases at V and 0 bases at J, with 13 bases between. From germline, CDR1 is MNHEY and CDR2 SVGAGI. CDR3 region: CASTLKMISYEQYF. CDR3 in DNA: TGTGCCAGCACCCTCAAGATGATCTCCTACGAGCAGTACTTC.